This T cell receptor (beta chain) was found in a study of control samples from healthy donors and cancer patients. Assay: immunoSEQ multiplex PCR; the TCRdb copy retains only in-frame clones and omits some. The sample holds about 180,000 clones; 94% are singletons and the top ten take approximately 1.5%. Germline-derived CDR1 and CDR2 are SGHAT and FQNNGV. The CDR3 contains 15 residues. With V trimmed by 5 bases and J by 3 bases, 8 bases remained unmatched. The source of this sequence is a woman aged 18 to 35 in good health. Material: blood. V gene TRBV11-2 combines with J gene TRBJ2-5, with TRBD1 matching 8 bases. The CDR3 DNA reads as TGTGCCAGCAGCCACCCTCTACAGGGGGAAGAGACCCAGTACTTC. Translating it yields CASSHPLQGEETQYF. The entire variable domain, with the rest obtained from reference TRBV11-2 and TRBJ2-5, is as follows: EAGVAQSPRYKIIEKRQSVAFWCNPISGHATLYWYQQILGQGPKLLIQFQNNGVVDDSQLPKDRFSAERLKGVDSTLKIQPAKLEDSAVYLCASSHPLQGEETQYFGPGTRLLVL.